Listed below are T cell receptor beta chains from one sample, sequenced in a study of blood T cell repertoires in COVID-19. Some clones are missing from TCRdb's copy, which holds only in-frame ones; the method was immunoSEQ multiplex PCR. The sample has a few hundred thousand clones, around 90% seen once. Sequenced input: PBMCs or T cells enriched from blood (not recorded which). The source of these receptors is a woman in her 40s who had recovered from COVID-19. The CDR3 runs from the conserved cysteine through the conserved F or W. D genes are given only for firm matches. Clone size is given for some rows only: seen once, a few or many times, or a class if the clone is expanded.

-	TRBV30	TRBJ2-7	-	CAWGNGFYEQYF	TGTGCCTGGGGAAACGGGTTCTACGAGCAGTACTTC
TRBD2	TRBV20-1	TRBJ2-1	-	CSASGRLAGVNEQFF	TGCAGTGCTAGTGGCCGCCTAGCGGGAGTCAATGAGCAGTTCTTC
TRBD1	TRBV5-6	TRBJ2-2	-	CASSLWTGIMTGELFF	TGTGCCAGCAGCTTGTGGACAGGGATTATGACCGGGGAGCTGTTTTTT
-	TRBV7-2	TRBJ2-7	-	CASTVSGEQYF	TGTGCCAGCACCGTTAGTGGCGAGCAGTACTTC
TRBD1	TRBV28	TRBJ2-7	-	CASSRHDRGTYEQYF	TGTGCCAGCAGTCGCCATGACAGGGGGACCTACGAGCAGTACTTC
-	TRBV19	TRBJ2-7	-	CASSRRDNPTYEQYF	TGTGCCAGTAGTCGCCGGGACAATCCCACCTACGAGCAGTACTTC
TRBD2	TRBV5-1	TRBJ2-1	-	CATPALADEQFF	TGCGCCACCCCCGCCCTAGCGGATGAGCAGTTCTTC
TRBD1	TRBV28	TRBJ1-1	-	CASSLIGTDIEAFF	TGTGCCAGCAGTTTAATCGGGACAGATATTGAAGCTTTCTTT
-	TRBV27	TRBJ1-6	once	CASSFDTSSYNSPLHF	TGTGCCAGCAGTTTCGACACAAGCTCCTATAATTCACCCCTCCACTTT
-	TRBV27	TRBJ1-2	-	CASSRLWGDYGYTF	TGTGCCAGCAGCCGGCTCTGGGGAGACTATGGCTACACCTTC
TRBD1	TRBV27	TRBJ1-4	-	CASRRDRAEKLFF	TGTGCCAGCAGGCGCGACAGGGCTGAAAAACTGTTTTTT
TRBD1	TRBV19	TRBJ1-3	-	CASVRDSSGNTIYF	TGTGCCAGTGTCCGGGACAGCTCTGGAAACACCATATATTTT
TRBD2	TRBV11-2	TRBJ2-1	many	CASSWIAGRYNEQFF	TGTGCCAGCAGCTGGATAGCGGGCCGCTACAATGAGCAGTTCTTC
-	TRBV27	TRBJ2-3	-	CASRGVTSTDTQYF	TGTGCCAGCAGGGGAGTTACTAGCACAGATACGCAGTATTTT
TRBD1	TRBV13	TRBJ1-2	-	CASSSRTGWRYTF	TGTGCCAGCAGCTCCCGGACAGGCTGGCGCTACACCTTC
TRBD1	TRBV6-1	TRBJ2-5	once	CASSEGGRGETQYF	TGTGCCAGCAGTGAAGGCGGCAGGGGGGAGACCCAGTACTTC
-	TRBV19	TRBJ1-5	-	CASSIQGARYQPQHF	TGTGCCAGTAGTATTCAAGGGGCGCGGTATCAGCCCCAGCATTTT
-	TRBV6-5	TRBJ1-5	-	CASNPSFLSQPQHF	TGTGCCAGCAATCCCTCTTTCCTAAGTCAGCCCCAGCATTTT
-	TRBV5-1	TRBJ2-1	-	CASSLGQSYNEQFF	TGCGCCAGCAGCTTGGGACAGAGCTACAATGAGCAGTTCTTC
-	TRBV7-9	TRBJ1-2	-	CASSLGVVGYTF	TGTGCCAGCAGCTTAGGAGTTGTCGGCTACACCTTC
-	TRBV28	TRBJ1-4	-	CASQDGQNEKLFF	TGTGCCAGCCAGGATGGACAGAATGAAAAACTGTTTTTT
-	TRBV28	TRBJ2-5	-	CASSLGTHQETQYF	TGTGCCAGCAGTCTCGGGACACATCAAGAGACCCAGTACTTC
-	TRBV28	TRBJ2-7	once	CASSAPGLLTYEQYF	TGTGCCAGCAGTGCACCGGGACTTCTTACCTACGAGCAGTACTTC
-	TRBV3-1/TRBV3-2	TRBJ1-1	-	CASSLRGTEAFF	TGTGCCAGCAGCCTAAGGGGGACTGAAGCTTTCTTT
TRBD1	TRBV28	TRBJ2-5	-	CASSQRDSPSETQYF	TGTGCCAGCAGTCAGAGGGACAGTCCCTCGGAGACCCAGTACTTC
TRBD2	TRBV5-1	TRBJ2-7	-	CASSLFAGVGYEQYF	TGCGCCAGCAGCTTGTTTGCGGGGGTCGGCTACGAGCAGTACTTC
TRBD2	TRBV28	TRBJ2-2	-	CASSLARSGRSAGELFF	TGTGCCAGCAGTCTTGCGCGTAGCGGGAGATCGGCCGGGGAGCTGTTTTTT
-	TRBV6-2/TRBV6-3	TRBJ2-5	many	CASTPRVGGETQYF	TGTGCCAGCACCCCCAGGGTAGGCGGAGAGACCCAGTACTTC
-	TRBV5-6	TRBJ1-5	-	CASSLGAVGNQPQHF	TGTGCCAGCAGCTTGGGGGCAGTCGGCAATCAGCCCCAGCATTTT
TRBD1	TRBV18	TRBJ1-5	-	CASSPPGTANQPQHF	TGTGCCAGCTCACCGCCCGGGACAGCTAATCAGCCCCAGCATTTT
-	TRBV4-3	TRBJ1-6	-	CASSQVRGSPLHF	TGCGCCAGCAGCCAAGTACGGGGATCACCCCTCCACTTT
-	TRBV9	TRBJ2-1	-	CASSVGQGFYNEQFF	TGTGCCAGCAGCGTAGGTCAGGGCTTCTACAATGAGCAGTTCTTC
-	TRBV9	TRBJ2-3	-	CASSVGGGPGTQYF	TGTGCCAGCAGCGTAGGAGGGGGACCTGGTACGCAGTATTTT
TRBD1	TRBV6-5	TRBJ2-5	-	CASNDRQGQETQYF	TGTGCCAGCAACGATAGACAGGGCCAAGAGACCCAGTACTTC
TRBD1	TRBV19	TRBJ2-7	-	CASRWMDRAHYEQYF	TGTGCCAGTAGATGGATGGACAGGGCTCACTACGAGCAGTACTTC
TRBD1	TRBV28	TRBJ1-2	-	CASSLTGGANYGYTF	TGTGCCAGCAGTTTAACAGGGGGAGCTAACTATGGCTACACCTTC
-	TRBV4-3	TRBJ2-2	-	CASSPSGLSTGELFF	TGCGCCAGCAGCCCCTCGGGGTTGTCGACCGGGGAGCTGTTTTTT
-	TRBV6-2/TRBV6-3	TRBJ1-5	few	CASSYSSGGNQPQHF	TGTGCCAGCAGTTACTCGTCGGGGGGCAATCAGCCCCAGCATTTT
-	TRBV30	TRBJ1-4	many	CAWSGRGNEKLFF	TGTGCCTGGAGTGGAAGGGGTAATGAAAAACTGTTTTTT
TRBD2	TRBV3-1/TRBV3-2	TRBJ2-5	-	CASSLTSGSETQYF	TGTGCCAGCAGCCTGACTAGCGGGAGTGAGACCCAGTACTTC
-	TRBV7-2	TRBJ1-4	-	CASSDRPGVDEKLFF	TGTGCCAGCAGCGATCGGCCAGGGGTAGATGAAAAACTGTTTTTT
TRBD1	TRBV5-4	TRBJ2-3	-	CASNLQGAVDTQYF	TGTGCCAGCAACTTACAGGGGGCGGTTGATACGCAGTATTTT
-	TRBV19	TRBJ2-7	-	CASRPRGLYEQYF	TGTGCCAGTCGTCCCCGGGGGTTGTACGAGCAGTACTTC
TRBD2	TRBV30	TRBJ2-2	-	CAWSGSGRAGELFF	TGTGCCTGGAGTGGAAGCGGGAGGGCCGGGGAGCTGTTTTTT
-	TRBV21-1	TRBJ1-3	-	CASSTSPTGSAGNTIYF	TGTGCCAGCAGCACTAGTCCTACAGGGTCAGCGGGAAACACCATATATTTT
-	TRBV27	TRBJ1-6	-	CASSLSFGQLSSYNSPLHF	TGTGCCAGCAGTTTATCTTTCGGACAGCTCAGCTCCTATAATTCACCCCTCCACTTT
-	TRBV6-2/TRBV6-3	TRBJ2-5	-	CASSLLGETQYF	TGTGCCAGCAGTTTACTGGGCGAGACCCAGTACTTC
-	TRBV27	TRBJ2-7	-	CASSRQGTLPYEQYF	TGTGCCAGCAGTCGTCAGGGGACATTACCCTACGAGCAGTACTTC
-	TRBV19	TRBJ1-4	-	CASRAGELGPTNEKLFF	TGTGCCAGTAGGGCAGGGGAATTGGGGCCAACTAATGAAAAACTGTTTTTT
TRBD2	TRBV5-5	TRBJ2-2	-	CASSPLTSLAGELFF	TGTGCCAGCAGCCCCCTGACTAGCTTGGCCGGGGAGCTGTTTTTT
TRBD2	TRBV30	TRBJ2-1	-	CAWSAPGLAGGPSFNEQFF	TGTGCCTGGAGTGCCCCGGGACTAGCGGGAGGGCCGAGCTTCAATGAGCAGTTCTTC
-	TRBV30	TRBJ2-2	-	CAWRGGPGTGELFF	TGTGCCTGGAGGGGGGGGCCCGGGACCGGGGAGCTGTTTTTT
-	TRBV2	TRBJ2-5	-	CASTRLAELETQYF	TGTGCCAGCACTAGGCTAGCCGAGCTTGAGACCCAGTACTTC